This T cell receptor beta chain was sequenced for a study of blood T cell repertoires in COVID-19. Study-wide context: PBMCs, B-cell-depleted T cells, or T cells provided the cDNA or gDNA that made up the material.

Only in-frame clones appear in the TCRdb table, and some are missing; sequencing was by immunoSEQ multiplex PCR. The sample gives 250,000 to 350,000 clones, about 89% of which show up once; 0.7% to 0.9% is in the top ten. The receptor's source is a man aged 25 to 40 with acute or convalescent COVID-19. Sequences were obtained from peripheral blood.

DNA for the CDR3: TGTGCCACCAAACCAATGAACAGTCACAATCAGCCCCAGCATTTT. Protein sequence: CATKPMNSHNQPQHF. The rearrangement links TRBV24-1 to TRBJ1-5; D uncertain. The germline CDR1 and CDR2 sequences are KGHDR and SFDVKD. V lost 8 bases, J lost 3 bases, and 16 bases lay in between. This CDR3 has 15 amino acids.